This T cell receptor beta chain was sequenced during a study of T cells in Graves' hyperthyroidism and ophthalmopathy. Amplification of TCR beta CDR3 regions was performed using RNA transcripts as template. HTBI primers were employed in a first-round RT-PCR of the TCR CDR3. TCRdb redid the calling of the multiplex PCR reads with MiXCR, one entry per CDR3 protein. Of roughly 840,000 distinct CDR3 sequences in the sample, 35% to 40% were seen once. V was cut by 7 bases and J by 1 base, with 10 bases left in between. The germline gives CDR1 SGHTA, CDR2 FQGNSA. The CDR3 has 13 residues. Sequenced: blood. This chain uses TRBV7-2 with TRBJ2-5; perhaps TRBD1 as D (6 bases). The clonotype was recovered from a man in his late teens or twenties with Graves' hyperthyroidism. CDR3 sequence reads: CASTEDSQETQYF. The DNA for the CDR3 is TGTGCCAGCACCGAGGACAGCCAAGAGACCCAGTACTTC.